Below, one T cell receptor beta chain is given with its context. Deletions cut 0 bases from V and 4 bases from J, with 13 bases between. Germline V lookup: CDR1 MGHRA, CDR2 YSYEKL. The CDR3 is 16 residues long. The protocol was immunoSEQ multiplex PCR, while the TCRdb copy is restricted to in-frame clones and leaves out a portion. This table has approximately 210,000 clones, about 83% appearing once. This sample was taken from a study of blood T cell repertoires in COVID-19. For the study at large: T cells, B-cell-depleted T cells, or PBMCs provided the cDNA or gDNA that served as material.

The sequence derives from a woman between 50 and 59 years old with active or convalescent COVID-19. The source material was peripheral blood. J is TRBJ1-3 and V is TRBV4-1; D unresolved. The CDR3 DNA follows: TGCGCCAGCAGCCAAGAACATACGGGTCGGGGAAACACCATATATTTT. It yields the protein CASSQEHTGRGNTIYF.